Described below is a single T cell receptor beta chain sequence and its context. Its antigen is currently unknown. Trimming took 4 bases from V and 6 from J, leaving 14 bases between them. Germline lookup yields CDR1 SGHNT and CDR2 YYREEE (reference sequence). This CDR3 contains 13 residues. The data stem from a study of T cell responses to AZD1222 COVID-19 vaccine. Measured with immunoSEQ multiplex PCR; TCRdb has only the in-frame clones, and not every one. The sample contains roughly 150,000 clones, approximately 91% of which appear only once. Study-level findings and limits: A mostly white British donor set with more females was recruited, and clonal diversity was possibly underestimated. Two doses of AZD1222 preceded a rise in Spike-specific TCR breadth and depth.

The source of this sequence is an adult who had recovered from COVID-19. Sequences were derived from peripheral blood, sampled after recovery from COVID-19. The V call is TRBV5-4, the J call TRBJ2-7; possible D gene TRBD1, 6 bases. The CDR3 region is CASSVDRFREQYF. The CDR3 region has the DNA TGTGCCAGCAGCGTAGACAGGTTTCGCGAGCAGTACTTC.